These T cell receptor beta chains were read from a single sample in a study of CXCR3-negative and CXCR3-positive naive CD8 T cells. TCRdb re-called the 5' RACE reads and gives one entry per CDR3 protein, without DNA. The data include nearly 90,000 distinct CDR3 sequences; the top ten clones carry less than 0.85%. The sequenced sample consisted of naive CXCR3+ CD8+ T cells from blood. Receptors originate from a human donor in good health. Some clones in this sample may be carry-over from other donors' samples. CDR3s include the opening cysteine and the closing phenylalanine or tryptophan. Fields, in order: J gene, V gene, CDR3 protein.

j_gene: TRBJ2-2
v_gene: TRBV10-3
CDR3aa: CAISESSGSGTKSELFF

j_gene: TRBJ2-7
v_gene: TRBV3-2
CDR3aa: CASSPDRASYEQYF

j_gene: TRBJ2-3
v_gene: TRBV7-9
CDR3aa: CASSFKPDTQYF

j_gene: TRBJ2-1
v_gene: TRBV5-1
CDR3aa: CASSFTSGRIYNEQFF

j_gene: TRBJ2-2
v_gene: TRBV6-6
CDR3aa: CASTQGSELFF

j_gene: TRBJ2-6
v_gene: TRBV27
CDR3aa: CASSSSYAGGDWSSGANVLTF

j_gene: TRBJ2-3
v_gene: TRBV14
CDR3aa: CASSQAIRPSSDTQYF

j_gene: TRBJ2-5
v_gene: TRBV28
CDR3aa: CASSVPDRETQYF

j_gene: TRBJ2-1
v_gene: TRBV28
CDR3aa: CASSFSTSGGSNEQFF

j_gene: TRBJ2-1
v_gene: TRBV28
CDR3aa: CASSQGPNEQFF

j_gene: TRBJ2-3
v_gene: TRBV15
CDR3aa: CATSQPSDTQYF

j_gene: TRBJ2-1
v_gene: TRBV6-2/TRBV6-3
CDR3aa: CASSYLREGSDEQFF

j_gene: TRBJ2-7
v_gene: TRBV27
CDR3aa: CASSYRGSSHEQYF

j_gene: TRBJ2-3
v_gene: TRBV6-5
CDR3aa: CASSQGPLDTQYF

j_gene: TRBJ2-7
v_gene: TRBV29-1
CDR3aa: CSVEGSRDGSYEQYF

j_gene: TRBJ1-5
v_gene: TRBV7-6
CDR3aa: CASSLEGGGFRPQHF

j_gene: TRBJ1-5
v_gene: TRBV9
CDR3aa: CASSVTGTNQPQHF

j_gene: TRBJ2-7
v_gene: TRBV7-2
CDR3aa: CASSPRDRGGEQYF